This TCR beta chain emerged from a study of T cells after yellow fever vaccination. Study at large: SMART-Seq v4 Ultra Low Input prepared the low-cell-number fractions. Broader study findings: The appearance of a small share of clonotypes in both CD4 and CD8 compartments was observed. Post-booster samples contained most primary-vaccination clones (more than 95% CD4, approximately 88% CD8).

Template-switching 5'RACE yielded the TCR cDNA; a universal primer site and UMIs were added in the process. TCRdb re-called the 5' RACE reads with MiXCR, one entry per CDR3 protein. The sample yields about 340,000 distinct CDR3 sequences, 9.5% to 15% seen once. This CDR3 is 11 amino acids long. Germline V gene lookup returns CDR1 SNHLY and CDR2 FYNNEI. With 7 bases removed from V and 5 bases from J, the gap between germline ends came to 9 bases. There are a few counts of this clonotype. What it recognizes is unknown. The sample consisted of CD4+ T cells sorted from PBMCs, taken 15 days after the yellow fever booster vaccination. The rearrangement joins TRBV2 to TRBJ2-7; D is ambiguous. This receptor was taken from a man between 18 and 35 years old who received the YFV17D yellow fever vaccine. The CDR3 nucleotides read TGTGCCAGCACCCCTGCCGACGAGCAGTACTTC. This encodes CASTPADEQYF.